This entry concerns a single T cell receptor beta chain. This sample stems from a study of blood T cell repertoires in COVID-19. The protocol was immunoSEQ multiplex PCR, while the TCRdb copy is restricted to in-frame clones and leaves out a portion. This sample has a few hundred thousand clones; approximately 90% occur once, and the top ten carry roughly 1.2%. J lost 3 bases, V lost 4 bases, and 2 bases had no gene match. In germline, CDR1 is LNHNV, CDR2 YYDKDF (reference sequence). The CDR3 loop spans 15 amino acids. The sequence came from a woman aged 18-29 years who had recovered from COVID-19. The specimen was PBMCs or T cells enriched from blood (not recorded which). The genes are TRBV15 and TRBJ2-1; 11 bases are shared with TRBD1. The CDR3 DNA sequence: TGTGCCACCAGCATCGGGACAGGGGGCTACAATGAGCAGTTCTTC. This codes for CATSIGTGGYNEQFF.